The 4 T cell receptor beta chains below all came from one sample that was sequenced in a study of T cells in Graves' hyperthyroidism and ophthalmopathy. Amplified TCR beta CDR3 regions derived from RNA transcripts. The study used the HTBI primer set for a first-round RT-PCR of the TCR CDR3. Each CDR3 protein is one row after TCRdb ran MiXCR on the multiplex PCR reads. Of more than 500,000 distinct CDR3 sequences detected, about 16% appear once; the ten largest clones hold 29%. Material: blood. These receptors all stem from a woman aged 25 to 45 with Graves' ophthalmopathy.

The sample holds a few counts of this clonotype. This chain joins TRBV6-4 and TRBJ2-1; D is perhaps TRBD2 (6 bases). The CDR3 has 13 residues. The germline V gene has CDR1 MRHNA and CDR2 SNTAGT. V lost 4 bases and J 5 bases, leaving 9 bases between the germline ends. The CDR3 is CASSASSDNEQFF. The CDR3 coding sequence is TGTGCCAGCAGTGCCTCTAGCGACAATGAGCAGTTCTTC.

The chain combines TRBV5-4 with TRBJ2-3, with 7 bases matching TRBD1. CDR1 is SGHNT, CDR2 YYREEE, per germline (reference sequence). J was trimmed by 6 bases and V by 5 bases; bases with no gene match: 12. The CDR3 is made up of 15 amino acids. The CDR3 loop is CASSLDRDEMDTQYF. In nucleotides, the CDR3 is TGTGCCAGCAGTCTTGACAGGGATGAGATGGATACGCAGTATTTT.

J is TRBJ2-1 and V is TRBV14; TRBD1 matches at 9 bases. The CDR3 contains 17 residues. Per the germline V gene, CDR1 is SGHDN and CDR2 is FVKESK. J was trimmed by 9 bases and V by 3 bases; bases with no gene match: 15. CDR3: CASSHLNPGQGGSEQFF. CDR3 bases: TGTGCCAGCAGCCATCTTAATCCGGGACAGGGAGGGAGTGAGCAGTTCTTC.

The V gene is TRBV7-2, the J gene TRBJ1-6; D not resolved. Germline-derived CDR1 and CDR2 are SGHTA and FQGNSA. The CDR3 has 16 amino acids. The V end lost 3 bases, the J end lost 9 bases, and 18 bases lay between the germline ends. The CDR3 is CASSFVRTLAGSPLHF. The CDR3 bases are TGTGCCAGCAGCTTCGTAAGGACCCTGGCGGGTTCACCCCTCCACTTT.